This T cell receptor beta chain was recorded in a study of post-analysis software for immune sequencing data. Study in general: Clinical courses comprised relapsing-remitting, secondary progressive and progressive-relapsing multiple sclerosis. Whole-study results and caveats: Versus controls, multiple sclerosis patients showed significantly lower diversity (normalized Chao1). TRBV segments more frequent in patients than in controls numbered five and included TRBV5-6, TRBV5-1 and TRBV20-1.

The table lists this clonotype with many counts. Its cognate antigen is unknown. This CDR3 contains 16 residues. V was pared by 7 bases and J by 5 bases, with 10 bases of the junction left unmatched. Germline CDR1 and CDR2: SQVTM and ANQGSEA. Included in the TCR beta cDNA libraries were unique molecular identifiers. It was from approximately 0.91 to 9.4 million T cells that some 500,000 cDNA molecules came. One entry per CDR3 protein results from TCRdb running MiXCR on the PCR reads. The sample includes 150,000 to 200,000 distinct CDR3 sequences, roughly 35% of them seen just once. The clonotype originates from a girl aged 10 to 17 with multiple sclerosis. The sample consisted of blood, taken after autologous hematopoietic stem cell transplantation. The chain has TRBV29-1 and TRBJ2-3; 15 nucleotides match TRBD2. CDR3 sequence: CSASGLAGGRGDTQYF. The CDR3 bases are TGCAGCGCCTCGGGACTAGCGGGAGGTCGCGGAGATACGCAGTATTTT.